This TCR beta chain stems from a study of CD8 T cells in Susac syndrome. Germline CDR1 and CDR2: DFQATT and SNEGSKA (reference sequence). V lost 6 bases and J lost 4, with 24 bases in between. CDR3 length: 16 amino acids. CD8+ and CD4+ T cells from blood underwent TCR beta sequencing. TEMRA cells were enriched by FACS, while CD8+ and CD4+ T cells were obtained through a negative isolation that was performed magnetically. RNA was extracted with the RNeasy kit, and a quantity of 0.5 to 1 ug was reverse transcribed using random hexamers. With immunoSEQ multiplex PCR, TCR beta CDR3 was amplified across 54 Vbeta and 13 Jbeta. In TCRdb, the immunoSEQ multiplex PCR reads were re-called with MiXCR into one record per CDR3 protein. The sample shows roughly 120,000 distinct CDR3 sequences, about 94% of them seen only once.

J is TRBJ1-2 and V is TRBV20-1; no clear D. The sequence was obtained from a human donor with multiple sclerosis. Sequencing was performed on CD4+ T cells from PBMCs. The DNA for the CDR3 is TGCAGTGCCGCCCCTGACCAATCCGGGCGAGGCTATGGCTACACCTTC. Translated: CSAAPDQSGRGYGYTF.